These T cell receptor beta chains were read from a single sample in a study of blood T cell repertoires in COVID-19. Clones were sequenced by immunoSEQ multiplex PCR, and TCRdb holds only the in-frame ones, with some missing. Of fewer than 350,000 clones listed, 86% are singletons. The sequenced material came from peripheral blood. Source of these receptors: a woman in her twenties or thirties who had recovered from COVID-19. Both conserved end residues are part of each CDR3. The D gene is left open where the match is weak. Clone size, where shown, is once, few, many, or a class for clones that have expanded.

size	D	V	length	J	DNA	CDR3
.	.	TRBV18	14	TRBJ2-7	TGTGCCAGCTCACCAGAGGGACGGACAGCCGGGCAGTACTTC	CASSPEGRTAGQYF
.	.	TRBV6-9	15	TRBJ1-6	TGTGCCAATAATGACGGAGGGGCTTTTTCGTCACCCCTCCACTTT	CANNDGGAFSSPLHF
few	TRBD1	TRBV5-6	15	TRBJ1-5	TGTGCCAGCAGCTTTCAGGGGGCAGGGAATCAGCCCCAGCATTTT	CASSFQGAGNQPQHF
.	.	TRBV7-9	12	TRBJ1-2	TGTGCCAGCAGCTTAGTTTCAGGGCACTACACCTTC	CASSLVSGHYTF
.	.	TRBV19	11	TRBJ2-7	TGTGCCAGTAGTATAGGAGAGAGCCAGTACTTC	CASSIGESQYF
.	TRBD1	TRBV19	14	TRBJ1-5	TGTGCCAGTAATATCGGGACAGGGAATCAGCCCCAGCATTTT	CASNIGTGNQPQHF
once	.	TRBV6-2/TRBV6-3	11	TRBJ2-7	TGTGCCAGCAGTCAGGTGTACGAGCAGTACTTC	CASSQVYEQYF
.	.	TRBV19	14	TRBJ2-5	TGTGCCAGTAGTATGCAGGGCGGGACAGAGACCCAGTACTTC	CASSMQGGTETQYF
once	.	TRBV4-1	15	TRBJ2-7	TGCGCCAGCAGCCAAGAGATTCGGGACAACTACGAGCAGTACTTC	CASSQEIRDNYEQYF
.	.	TRBV20-1	12	TRBJ2-1	TGCAGTGCTAGTAAGGGGCCTGGTGAGCAGTTCTTC	CSASKGPGEQFF
.	.	TRBV19	13	TRBJ2-7	TGTGCCAGTAGTCTTGACAGCAACTACGAGCAGTACTTC	CASSLDSNYEQYF
.	.	TRBV9	13	TRBJ2-2	TGTGCCAGCAGCGTAGATAGCCCCGGGGAGCTGTTTTTT	CASSVDSPGELFF
many	TRBD1	TRBV6-1	15	TRBJ1-2	TGTGCCAGCAGTGAATTCACAGGGGCTAACTATGGCTACACCTTC	CASSEFTGANYGYTF
.	.	TRBV6-9	16	TRBJ2-3	TGTGCCAGCAGTTCACTCACAGGGCTATACACAGATACGCAGTATTTT	CASSSLTGLYTDTQYF
.	.	TRBV4-1	20	TRBJ1-2	TGCGCCAGCAGCCAAGGGTTATACGAGATTGGGAGGGGGTATAACTATGGCTACACCTTC	CASSQGLYEIGRGYNYGYTF
.	TRBD1	TRBV5-1	14	TRBJ2-3	TGCGCCAGCAGCTCGGGACAGAGCACAGATACGCAGTATTTT	CASSSGQSTDTQYF